These T cell receptor beta chains were read from a single sample in a study of T cells after yellow fever vaccination. TCRdb independently ran MiXCR on the 5' RACE reads; one entry per CDR3 protein. This sample yields under 300,000 distinct CDR3 sequences, of which over 10% are seen a single time; approximately 0.49% belongs to the top ten. The sequencing used CD4+ T cells sorted from PBMCs, collected 45 days after the yellow fever booster vaccination. The receptors derive from a man aged 30 to 39 who received the YFV17D yellow fever vaccine. Both conserved end residues are part of each CDR3.

>TRBJ2-3|11|TRBV20-1
CSASTFDTQYF
>TRBJ2-5|18|TRBV20-1
CSADRPGTSGRFQETQYF
>TRBJ2-5|14|TRBV7-3
CASSLGPTQETQYF
>TRBJ2-3|13|TRBV7-3
CASSLRFADTQYF
>TRBJ2-2|17|TRBV7-2
CASSPSISTGGTGELFF
>TRBJ2-1|14|TRBV5-1
CASSLEVNLNEQFF
>TRBJ2-2|16|TRBV20-1
CSARVSGRKNTGELFF
>TRBJ2-1|14|TRBV5-1
CASSWSGSGDEQFF
>TRBJ1-2|14|TRBV7-2
CASSEQGAILGYTF
>TRBJ2-1|15|TRBV20-1
CSARDWPGSKVEQFF
>TRBJ2-3|15|TRBV7-3
CASSLMTGSTDTQYF
>TRBJ2-3|15|TRBV9
CASSDTSGSRHTQYF
>TRBJ2-4|13|TRBV19
CASSESAKNIQYF
>TRBJ1-3|14|TRBV12-3/TRBV12-4
CASSAHRAGNTIYF
>TRBJ2-2|13|TRBV3-1
CATLSGPTGELFF
>TRBJ2-2|13|TRBV9
CASSVDDTGELFF
>TRBJ2-7|16|TRBV7-2
CASSLVGSGTSYEQYF
>TRBJ1-2|15|TRBV6-2/TRBV6-3
CASSYSGTRNYGYTF
>TRBJ2-5|14|TRBV6-1
CASSPDRSSASQYF
>TRBJ2-7|15|TRBV10-1
CASSERSNILAEQYF
>TRBJ2-1|15|TRBV9
CASSVVGTSLDEQFF
>TRBJ2-1|14|TRBV20-1
CSARTGPRANEQFF
>TRBJ1-5|14|TRBV20-1
CSAKFGQGNQPQHF
>TRBJ2-1|17|TRBV5-6
CASSQRTSTGSYNEQFF
>TRBJ2-7|15|TRBV6-5
CASRAGLARLYEQYF
>TRBJ2-5|16|TRBV29-1
CSVVWLAGSWGETQYF
>TRBJ2-3|17|TRBV25-1
CAPRRTSGEGREPTQYF
>TRBJ2-3|15|TRBV5-4
CASSLTSGATDTQYF
>TRBJ1-1|12|TRBV3-1
CASSFRQGEAFF
>TRBJ2-2|15|TRBV20-1
CSAPLAGVNTGELFF
>TRBJ2-1|18|TRBV5-1
CASSRGYLGLADYNEQFF
>TRBJ2-5|13|TRBV10-3
CAIMRGAEETQYF
>TRBJ2-1|12|TRBV3-1
CASSLQTNEQFF
>TRBJ2-1|13|TRBV5-1
CASSLPSYNEQFF
>TRBJ1-1|14|TRBV12-3/TRBV12-4
CASSLSGLNTEAFF
>TRBJ1-1|13|TRBV20-1
CSAREGAKTEAFF
>TRBJ2-5|18|TRBV6-5
CASSYTQLIQGGEETQYF
>TRBJ2-7|13|TRBV7-2
CASRPDGGYEQYF
>TRBJ2-5|14|TRBV29-1
CSVVRGQFEETQYF
>TRBJ2-2|12|TRBV29-1
CSVGGRTGELFF